A single sample is the source of the 28 T cell receptor beta chains below, sequenced in a study of molecular identifiers for immune sequencing clone quantification. TCRdb independently ran MiXCR on the PCR reads; one entry per CDR3 protein. The sample has 45,000 to 65,000 distinct CDR3 sequences, roughly 24% seen once. The specimen was naive CD8+ T cells from blood, with Jurkat cell RNA spiked in. The subset here: FACS-sorted CD8+CD4-CCR7+CD45RA+ naive T cells. These receptors were obtained from a human donor in good health. Some libraries in this study had Jurkat cell RNA spiked in.

The chain uses TRBV19 and TRBJ2-5, with 7 bases lining up with TRBD1. Germline values: CDR1 LNHDA, CDR2 SQIVND (reference sequence). There are 13 residues in the CDR3. V lost 6 bases to trimming and J lost 9 bases; unmatched junction nucleotides: 10. Written as DNA, the CDR3 is TGTGCCAGTAGCTGGACAGGTGGGGAGCCCCAGTACTTC. Translated: CASSWTGGEPQYF.

In its sample, this clonotype was seen many times. V gene TRBV18 combines with J gene TRBJ2-4; tentative D call: TRBD2 (6 bases). Trimming removed 6 bases from V and 4 bases from J, with 13 bases in between. CDR3 length equals 14 residues. Per the germline V gene, CDR1 is KGHSH and CDR2 is LQKENI. The CDR3 reads CASSPEGSKNIQYF. The CDR3 DNA is TGTGCCAGCTCCCCGGAGGGCAGTAAAAACATTCAGTACTTC.

This clonotype was picked up a small number of times. This sequence joins TRBV19 and TRBJ2-2; 7 nucleotides align to TRBD1. In germline, CDR1 is LNHDA, CDR2 SQIVND (reference sequence). V shed 8 bases, J shed 6 bases, and the junction held 12 bases outside the gene matches. There are 15 residues in the CDR3. The CDR3 sequence is CASQSLRGTAGELFF. CDR3 coding DNA: TGTGCCAGTCAATCCCTCAGGGGGACCGCCGGGGAGCTGTTTTTT. Full variable domain (remainder filled in from reference TRBV19 and TRBJ2-2): DGGITQSPKYLFRKEGQNVTLSCEQNLNHDAMYWYRQDPGQGLRLIYYSQIVNDFQKGDIAEGYSVSREKKESFPLTVTSAQKNPTAFYLCASQSLRGTAGELFFGEGSRLTVL.

This clonotype has a count of ten or more. The chain recombines TRBV15 with TRBJ1-2; D is unclear. Germline V gene lookup returns CDR1 LNHNV and CDR2 YYDKDF (reference sequence). V lost 0 bases and J 8 bases, leaving 13 bases between the germline ends. This CDR3 has 14 amino acids. CDR3 DNA sequence: TGTGCCACCAGCAGAGATGTTCTATCTATCGGCTACACCTTC. Amino acid sequence: CATSRDVLSIGYTF.

The chain combines TRBV4-3 with TRBJ2-7; no definite D call. CDR3 length: 14 amino acids. The germline gives CDR1 LGHNA, CDR2 YSLEER. Trimming pared 4 bases from V and 5 bases from J, leaving 15 bases between. CDR3: CASSLTEARHEQYF. The CDR3 DNA sequence: TGCGCCAGCAGCCTTACCGAGGCGAGACACGAGCAGTACTTC.

DNA of the CDR3: TGCAGTGCTAGAGGGACAGGGATTATCGAGCAGTACTTC. Its translation is CSARGTGIIEQYF. This rearrangement joins TRBV20-1 to TRBJ2-7; 8 bases are a match to TRBD1. The germline CDR1 and CDR2 sequences are DFQATT and SNEGSKA (reference sequence). Unmatched junction bases numbered 5, after V lost 1 base and J lost 6 bases. CDR3 size: 13 residues.

A note on this clonotype: The junction does not match germline at one end; this may be a read error. The chain joins TRBV19 to TRBJ2-1; 11 positions match TRBD2. The germline V gene encodes CDR1 LNHDA and CDR2 SQIVND (reference sequence). The CDR3 spans 16 residues. The CDR3 region is CASTLAGGSSYNEQSF. The CDR3 bases are TGTGCCAGTACCCTAGCGGGAGGCAGCTCCTACAATGAGCAGTCCTTC.

This clonotype was found many times. The chain joins TRBV20-1 to TRBJ2-5; D is possibly TRBD2 (5 bases). Trimming removed 6 bases from V and 4 bases from J, with 21 bases in between. This CDR3 comprises 15 residues. Germline V gives CDR1 DFQATT, CDR2 SNEGSKA (reference sequence). CDR3 in amino acids: CSALAVSPKGETQYF. As DNA, the CDR3 is TGCAGTGCCCTAGCAGTCTCACCTAAGGGAGAGACCCAGTACTTC.

This clonotype was detected a few times. The chain uses TRBV28 and TRBJ2-1; tentative D call: TRBD2 (6 bases). Germline CDR1 and CDR2: MDHEN and SYDVKM. V shed 2 bases and J shed 10 bases, with 18 bases lying between them. This CDR3 spans 15 amino acids. The CDR3 sequence is CASSLRSGSVSEQFF. The CDR3 coding sequence is TGTGCCAGCAGTTTACGTAGCGGTAGTGTGTCGGAGCAGTTCTTC.

This clonotype was recorded a few times. J is TRBJ1-1 and V is TRBV3-1; maybe TRBD1 (6 bases). Looked up from germline, CDR1 is LGHDT and CDR2 is YNNKEL (reference sequence). Trimming cost V 5 bases and J 3 bases, with 19 bases left between them. This CDR3 spans 16 amino acids. The CDR3 sequence: CASSKGQLRWDTEAFF. For the CDR3, the DNA is TGTGCCAGCAGCAAAGGACAGCTCCGTTGGGACACTGAAGCTTTCTTT.

The chain carries TRBV7-6 and TRBJ2-2; tentatively, D is TRBD2 (6 bases). This CDR3 is built from 15 residues. Trimming cost V 7 bases and J 4 bases, with 16 bases left between them. Germline lookup yields CDR1 SGHVS and CDR2 FNYEAQ. CDR3 coding DNA: TGTGCCAGCACCCTAGGAGGGCTTGGCACCGGGGAGCTGTTTTTT. Amino acids: CASTLGGLGTGELFF.

A remark on this clonotype: This may arise from a read error, as a much more abundant clone is one base away. This sequence joins TRBV13 and TRBJ2-7, with D uncertain. From germline, CDR1 is PRHDT and CDR2 FYEKMQ (reference sequence). The CDR3 has 13 amino acids. Here the CDR3 reads CASSVGLSYELYF. Here the CDR3 DNA reads TGTGCCAGCAGCGTCGGGCTGTCCTACGAGCTGTACTTC.

This clonotype was picked up a small number of times. The genes are TRBV4-3 and TRBJ1-4, with unresolved D. CDR1 and CDR2 (germline): LGHNA, YSLEER. The V and J ends lost 0 bases and 2 bases respectively, with 7 bases between them. There are 15 residues in the CDR3. CDR3 nucleotide sequence: TGCGCCAGCAGCCAAGAGAGACCGACTAATGAAAAACTGTTTTTT. Amino acid sequence: CASSQERPTNEKLFF.

To note about this clonotype: A read error may be the cause here, since a much bigger clone is one base away. V is TRBV7-9 and J is TRBJ2-3; D call uncertain. CDR3 size: 16 residues. Trimming left V 7 bases short and J 2 bases short, with 19 bases between. The germline V gene has CDR1 SEHNR and CDR2 FQNEAQ (reference sequence). CDR3 sequence reads: CASNNRPMKATDTQYF. CDR3 bases: TGTGCCAGCAACAACCGCCCAATGAAAGCCACAGATACGCAGTATTTT.

This clonotype is medium-sized. The chain combines TRBV7-2 with TRBJ2-4; D possibly corresponds to TRBD1 (6 bases). The CDR3 loop spans 19 amino acids. Germline V gene data show CDR1 as SGHTA and CDR2 as FQGNSA. The V gene lost 5 bases and the J gene lost 0 bases, with 23 bases spanning the gap. The CDR3 loop reads CASSPLIGQKKLAKNIQYF. In DNA, the CDR3 is TGTGCCAGCAGCCCTCTCATTGGACAGAAGAAACTAGCCAAAAACATTCAGTACTTC.

This clonotype was observed many times. The CDR3 loop is CASLSENYDEQFF. DNA of the CDR3: TGTGCCAGCTTGTCGGAGAATTACGATGAGCAGTTCTTC. The J gene is TRBJ2-1, the V gene TRBV7-9; D ambiguous. Looked up from germline, CDR1 is SEHNR and CDR2 is FQNEAQ (reference sequence). Trimming cost V 8 bases and J 8 bases, with 16 bases left between them. The CDR3 sequence is 13 residues long.

This clonotype was observed at least ten times. The chain is built from TRBV7-9 and TRBJ2-3, with 7 nucleotides matching TRBD1. Germline CDR1 is SEHNR and CDR2 is FQNEAQ (reference sequence). J gave up 1 base and V 4 bases, and 2 bases lay outside the gene matches. This CDR3 has 14 residues. The chain's CDR3 is CASSSGTGTDTQYF. CDR3 DNA: TGTGCCAGCAGCTCCGGGACAGGCACAGATACGCAGTATTTT.

In the case of this clonotype: A read error is possible here, since a much larger clone lies one base away. The chain uses TRBV7-9 and TRBJ1-1, with 7 bases fitting TRBD1. This CDR3 region has 14 residues. Germline V CDR1 and CDR2: SEHNR, FQNEAQ (reference sequence). The CDR3 region is CASSRQGSDTKAFF. The CDR3 DNA is TGTGCCAGCAGTAGACAGGGATCGGACACTAAAGCTTTCTTT.

This clonotype has a count of ten or more. The junction and the germline gene differ at one end; a read error may be behind it. The V call is TRBV19, the J call TRBJ2-3, with D unclear. From germline, CDR1 is LNHDA and CDR2 SQIVND (reference sequence). CDR3 length: 11 residues. In DNA, the CDR3 is TGTGCCAGTAGTATAGATCGACCCGCGGCTTTC. It specifies CASSIDRPAAF.

This clonotype was detected many times. V is TRBV10-3 and J is TRBJ2-7; possible D gene TRBD2, 6 bases. The CDR3 extends over 14 amino acids. The germline gives CDR1 ENHRY, CDR2 SYGVKD. Trimming left V 8 bases short and J 5 bases short, with 19 bases between. In DNA, the CDR3 is TGTGCCATCTCTCGAACAGGAGGGTCTGACGAGCAGTACTTC. It is translated as CAISRTGGSDEQYF.

The chain is built from TRBV16 and TRBJ2-3; TRBD2 aligns across 9 bases. This CDR3 comprises 18 residues. Germline V gene lookup returns CDR1 KGHSY and CDR2 FQNENV. With V trimmed by 3 bases and J by 2 bases, 12 bases remained unmatched. The CDR3 DNA is TGTGCCAGCAGCCAGATTCTTTCGACTAGCGGAGACACAGATACGCAGTATTTT. It yields the protein CASSQILSTSGDTDTQYF.

This clonotype was found once. Sequence at one end of the junction differs from germline and may be a read error. This rearrangement joins TRBV6-2 or TRBV6-3 to TRBJ1-2; a possible D gene is TRBD1 (5 bases). CDR1 and CDR2 from the germline V gene are MNHEY and SVGEGT. This CDR3 contains 18 residues. In DNA form, the CDR3 reads TGTGCCAGCAGTTACCCTCTGGGACCAAACCTATCTAACTATTGCTACACCTTC. This gives the protein CASSYPLGPNLSNYCYTF.

For this clonotype: A read error may explain this, as a much larger clone is one base away. J is TRBJ2-7 and V is TRBV4-3; 9 bases agree with TRBD2. The germline V gene has CDR1 LGHNA and CDR2 YSLEER. The CDR3 consists of 15 residues. DNA of the CDR3: TGCGCCAGCTGCCAAGCGGTAGCGGGAGCCTACGAGCAGTACTTC. Protein product: CASCQAVAGAYEQYF.

This clonotype was observed at least ten times. At one of its ends the junction is not consistent with the germline gene, which may arise from a read error. The chain combines TRBV15 with TRBJ1-5, with D perhaps TRBD1 (6 bases). There are 14 residues in the CDR3. Germline-derived CDR1 and CDR2 are LNHNV and YYDKDF (reference sequence). The CDR3, as DNA: TGTGCCACCAGCAGAGATCGGGGGCCAACGCCCCAGCGTTTT. It encodes CATSRDRGPTPQRF.

In this sample, this clonotype turned up a few times. The chain uses TRBV5-6 and TRBJ1-1; D may be TRBD1 (5 bases). The CDR3 is 13 residues long. From germline, CDR1 is SGHDT and CDR2 YYEEEE. Deletions cut 1 base from V and 7 bases from J, with 11 bases between. For the CDR3, the DNA is TGTGCCAGCAGCTTGTTGGGGGGAGATGAAGCTTTCTTT. This translates into CASSLLGGDEAFF.

This clonotype was picked up one time. This may stem from a read error, because a much larger clone lies one nucleotide away. Likely a read error: the CDR3 ends without its conserved phenylalanine or tryptophan. This chain uses TRBV2 with TRBJ2-5, with 12 bases lining up with TRBD2. Germline assignment: CDR1 SNHLY and CDR2 FYNNEI. The CDR3 has 16 amino acids. V dropped 4 bases and J dropped 1; count of bases not matched to a gene: 4. CDR3 nucleotides: TGTGCCAGCAGTGCTCAGACTAGCGGGAGCCAAGAGACCCAGTACCTC. It is translated as CASSAQTSGSQETQYL.

This clonotype was found many times. The chain recombines TRBV19 with TRBJ2-5; D possibly corresponds to TRBD1 (5 bases). Germline CDR1 reads LNHDA; CDR2 reads SQIVND (reference sequence). Deletions cut 5 bases from V and 4 bases from J, with 17 bases between. The length of the CDR3 is 15 residues. The CDR3 DNA is TGTGCCAGTAGTTGGAGTGGGGCATCAAGAGAGACCCAGTACTTC. This translates into CASSWSGASRETQYF.

Turning to this clonotype: Being one base from a much bigger clone, this may be a read error. V gene TRBV19 combines with J gene TRBJ2-3; D gene ambiguous. With 5 bases removed from V and 5 bases from J, the gap between germline ends came to 17 bases. This CDR3 contains 15 residues. Germline V gene sequence: CDR1 LNHDA, CDR2 SQIVND (reference sequence). CDR3 nucleotide sequence: TGTGCCAGTAGTTTCTCCCTCTACGACATAGATACGCAGTATTTT. Protein: CASSFSLYDIDTQYF.